This TCR beta chain was sequenced for a study of T cells in Graves' hyperthyroidism and ophthalmopathy. V lost 2 bases and J 4 bases, leaving 10 bases between the germline ends. The germline gives CDR1 SGHDT, CDR2 YYEEEE. This CDR3 contains 14 residues. TCR beta CDR3 regions were amplified from RNA. First-round RT-PCR of the TCR CDR3 relied on the HTBI primer set. TCRdb ran MiXCR on the multiplex PCR reads and lists one entry per CDR3 protein. Here the sample spans some 620,000 distinct CDR3 sequences, around 16% being singletons. The sequenced material came from blood. This sequence joins TRBV5-6 and TRBJ1-5; D unclear. The clonotype originates from a woman younger than 45 with Graves' hyperthyroidism. The CDR3 spells CASSFGEGNQPQHF. CDR3 DNA: TGTGCCAGCAGCTTTGGGGAGGGTAATCAGCCCCAGCATTTT.